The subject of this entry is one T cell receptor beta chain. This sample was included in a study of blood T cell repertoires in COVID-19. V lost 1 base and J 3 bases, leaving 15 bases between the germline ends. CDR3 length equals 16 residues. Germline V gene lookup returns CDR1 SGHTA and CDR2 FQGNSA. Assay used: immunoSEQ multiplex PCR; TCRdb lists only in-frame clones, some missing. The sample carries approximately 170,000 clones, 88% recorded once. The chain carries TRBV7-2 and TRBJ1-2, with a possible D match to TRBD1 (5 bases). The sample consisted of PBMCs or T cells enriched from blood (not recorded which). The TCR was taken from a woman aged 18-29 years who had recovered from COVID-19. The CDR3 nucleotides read TGTGCCAGCAGCTTAGTAGCCAGGGAGGTTGACTATGGCTACACCTTC. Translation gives CASSLVAREVDYGYTF.